The clone carrying this T cell receptor beta chain came up many times. The authors built TCR beta libraries using iRepertoire HTBI primers and Arm-PCR of CDR3 regions. TCRdb analysed the multiplex PCR reads with MiXCR anew, one entry per CDR3 protein. The top ten hold 20% to 25% of the sample, which has a few hundred thousand distinct CDR3 sequences, around 15% seen once. This record comes from a study of regulatory T cells in long-lasting Graves disease. Noted time point: newly diagnosed GD, antithyroid drugs for less than 3 months. Extracted RNA from PBMCs served as the source of the TCR library. The germline V gene has CDR1 SGHRS and CDR2 YFSETQ. This CDR3 is 13 amino acids long. V lost 0 bases to trimming and J lost 4 bases, with 7 bases between them. This sample also appeared in a second study, on T cells in Graves' hyperthyroidism and ophthalmopathy. That paper notes: Any patient presenting with uncontrolled infection, other autoimmune disease, pregnancy or lactation was left out.

The chain uses TRBV5-1 and TRBJ2-5; D unresolved. The origin of this receptor is a woman younger than 30 with Graves disease. The input for sequencing was peripheral blood mononuclear cells (PBMCs), taken at new diagnosis, from a patient treated with antithyroid drugs. The CDR3 sequence is CASSLAPIETQYF. CDR3 bases: TGCGCCAGCAGCTTGGCCCCAATAGAGACCCAGTACTTC.